Below are 30 T cell receptor beta chains sequenced from a single sample in a study of CD8 T cells in ankylosing spondylitis. TCRdb redid the calling of the 5' RACE reads with MiXCR, one entry per CDR3 protein. The sample holds about 240,000 distinct CDR3 sequences, 7.5% to 9% seen once. The sample taken for sequencing was blood, either unsorted or a sorted T cell fraction (not recorded which). The receptor set was obtained from a male donor with ankylosing spondylitis or in good health (not recorded which).

This clonotype was detected many times. This chain joins TRBV11-1 and TRBJ1-1; D not certain. CDR1 and CDR2 (germline): SGHAT, FQDESV (reference sequence). The CDR3 runs 13 residues. V was cut by 2 bases and J by 11 bases, with 15 bases left in between. CDR3 sequence reads: CASSLTAEIRAFF. The CDR3 nucleotides read TGTGCCAGCAGCTTAACCGCAGAGATTCGGGCTTTCTTT.

CDR3 DNA sequence: TGTGCCAGCACCGTGAGGGAGACCCAGTACTTC. It is translated as CASTVRETQYF. The chain is built from TRBV7-9 and TRBJ2-5; D gene unclear. The CDR3 has 11 amino acids. CDR1 SEHNR and CDR2 FQNEAQ come from the germline V gene (reference sequence). V shed 7 bases and J shed 5 bases, with 8 bases lying between them.

Many counts were recorded for this clonotype. V usage is TRBV20-1 and J usage is TRBJ2-7, with 7 positions matching TRBD2. Per the germline V gene, CDR1 is DFQATT and CDR2 is SNEGSKA (reference sequence). Germline trimming cut 4 bases from V and 0 bases from J; bases unmatched to any gene: 9. CDR3 length equals 15 residues. For the CDR3, the DNA is TGCAGTGCTATTGGGGCTAGCGGTAACTCCTACGAGCAGTACTTC. As protein: CSAIGASGNSYEQYF.

In its sample, this clonotype was seen many times. The chain couples TRBV20-1 to TRBJ2-1, with D possibly matching TRBD1 (5 bases). Germline V gives CDR1 DFQATT, CDR2 SNEGSKA (reference sequence). The V end was cut by 0 bases, the J end by 4 bases, with 10 bases between. The CDR3 spans 14 residues. CDR3 sequence reads: CSARDLPGYNEQFF. The CDR3 nucleotides are TGCAGTGCTAGAGATCTTCCAGGGTACAATGAGCAGTTCTTC.

In this sample, this clonotype turned up many times. The chain joins TRBV5-1 to TRBJ2-3; D gene uncertain. V lost 4 bases to trimming and J lost 0 bases, with 6 bases between them. There are 13 residues in the CDR3. CDR1 is SGHRS, CDR2 YFSETQ, per germline. The CDR3 DNA sequence: TGCGCCAGCAGCACCACTAGCACAGATACGCAGTATTTT. Amino acid sequence: CASSTTSTDTQYF.

This clonotype was detected only a few times. The chain combines TRBV30 with TRBJ2-3, with D perhaps TRBD1 (5 bases). The length of the CDR3 is 12 residues. Per the germline V gene, CDR1 is GTSNPN and CDR2 is SVGIG (reference sequence). V dropped 4 bases and J dropped 4 bases, with 9 bases sitting between them. CDR3 nucleotide sequence: TGTGCCTGGAACGTAGGGGCAGATACGCAGTATTTT. As protein: CAWNVGADTQYF. Supplemented by reference TRBV30 and TRBJ2-3, the full variable domain reads SQTIHQWPATLVQPVGSPLSLECTVEGTSNPNLYWYRQAAGRGLQLLFYSVGIGQISSEVPQNLSASRPQDRQFILSSKKLLLSDSGFYLCAWNVGADTQYFGPGTRLTVL.

This clonotype was seen repeatedly, ten times or more. The gene calls are TRBV11-2 and TRBJ2-1; D is possibly TRBD2 (7 bases). The V gene lost 3 bases and the J gene lost 6 bases, with 24 bases spanning the gap. Germline V gene sequence: CDR1 SGHAT, CDR2 FQNNGV. The CDR3 covers 18 residues. In DNA form, the CDR3 reads TGTGCCAGCAGCTTGAATTACGGGGGGCTAGTTCAGTTCAATGAGCAGTTCTTC. This translates into CASSLNYGGLVQFNEQFF.

This rearrangement joins TRBV19 to TRBJ2-6; possibly TRBD1 for D (6 bases). This CDR3 is built from 16 residues. The germline V and J ends were trimmed by 8 bases and 1 base, with 15 bases remaining between them. Germline V CDR1 and CDR2: LNHDA, SQIVND (reference sequence). CDR3 loop: CASQSGGSSGANVLTF. In DNA form, the CDR3 reads TGTGCCAGTCAAAGTGGGGGCTCATCTGGGGCCAACGTCCTGACTTTC.

This clonotype was observed at least ten times. The V call is TRBV5-1, the J call TRBJ1-4, with no clear D. Germline lookup yields CDR1 SGHRS and CDR2 YFSETQ. This CDR3 is 13 amino acids long. Trimming took 1 base from V and 5 from J, leaving 6 bases between them. The CDR3 loop is CASSLFQNEKLFF. CDR3 nucleotides: TGCGCCAGCAGCTTGTTTCAGAATGAAAAACTGTTTTTT.

This clonotype was observed at least ten times. The rearrangement joins TRBV12-3 or TRBV12-4 to TRBJ1-2; D is unclear. CDR3 length: 13 residues. The V and J ends lost 6 bases and 4 bases respectively, with 12 bases between them. The CDR3 DNA follows: TGTGCCAGCAGCCCAGACGGCACCTATGGCTACACCTTC. Translating it yields CASSPDGTYGYTF.

The chain recombines TRBV12-3 or TRBV12-4 with TRBJ1-1; D is unclear. The CDR3 is 12 amino acids. The V and J ends lost 3 bases and 6 bases respectively, with 8 bases between them. CDR3 bases: TGTGCCAGCAGTTTTCGGCTTGCTGAAGCTTTCTTT. As protein: CASSFRLAEAFF.

In this sample, this clonotype turned up many times. The rearrangement joins TRBV7-9 to TRBJ1-1; possibly TRBD1 for D (5 bases). V lost 2 bases to trimming and J lost 8 bases, with 15 bases between them. CDR3 length: 14 residues. Germline CDR1 is SEHNR and CDR2 is FQNEAQ (reference sequence). CDR3 bases: TGTGCCAGCAGCTTAAGTGTCACAGGCGACGAAGCTTTCTTT. The encoded protein is CASSLSVTGDEAFF.

This chain connects TRBV27 to TRBJ2-1, with 9 bases fitting TRBD1. The germline gives CDR1 MNHEY, CDR2 SMNVEV (reference sequence). Germline trimming cut 10 bases from V and 3 bases from J; bases unmatched to any gene: 7. The CDR3 length is 14 residues. This chain's CDR3 is CATSRGQGYNEQFF. The CDR3 DNA is TGTGCCACCTCCCGGGGACAGGGCTACAATGAGCAGTTCTTC.

This clonotype showed up many times. The chain joins TRBV5-1 to TRBJ1-1, with D possibly being TRBD1 (5 bases). Germline assignment: CDR1 SGHRS and CDR2 YFSETQ. Trimming stripped 4 bases from V and 4 bases from J, with 14 bases between. This CDR3 spans 14 amino acids. CDR3 loop: CASSIDSQVTEAFF. The CDR3 bases are TGCGCCAGCAGCATTGACAGTCAGGTCACTGAAGCTTTCTTT.

This chain connects TRBV20-1 to TRBJ2-1, with a possible D match to TRBD2 (6 bases). Germline assignment: CDR1 DFQATT and CDR2 SNEGSKA (reference sequence). This CDR3 has 16 residues. Trimming stripped 2 bases from V and 2 bases from J, with 16 bases between. The CDR3 nucleotides read TGCAGTGCTAGAAGCCCTCTAGCGAGAACCTACAATGAGCAGTTCTTC. This translates into CSARSPLARTYNEQFF.

This clonotype was detected ten times or more. The chain employs TRBV9 and TRBJ2-7, with no clear D. V was pared by 0 bases and J by 0 bases, with 10 bases between. This CDR3 is 15 amino acids long. Germline lookup yields CDR1 SGDLS and CDR2 YYNGEE. The CDR3 loop is CASSVAPEASYEQYF. Here the CDR3 DNA reads TGTGCCAGCAGCGTAGCTCCCGAAGCCTCCTACGAGCAGTACTTC.

This clonotype has a count of ten or more. The V call is TRBV6-5, the J call TRBJ1-5; D gene ambiguous. The CDR3 contains 13 residues. The germline V gene encodes CDR1 MNHEY and CDR2 SVGAGI. V dropped 0 bases and J dropped 6 bases, with 6 bases sitting between them. This CDR3 reads CASSYSWTQPQHF. As DNA, the CDR3 is TGTGCCAGCAGTTACTCTTGGACTCAGCCCCAGCATTTT.

This clonotype was seen only a few times. This chain connects TRBV4-2 to TRBJ2-2; TRBD1 might be the D (5 bases). CDR3 size: 16 residues. V dropped 4 bases and J dropped 4 bases, with 16 bases sitting between them. CDR1 LGHNA and CDR2 YNFKEQ come from the germline V gene. CDR3 in DNA: TGTGCCAGCAGCCGCACGACAGCTGCGAGCACCGGGGAGCTGTTTTTT. This codes for CASSRTTAASTGELFF.

This clonotype was picked up many times. The gene calls are TRBV7-9 and TRBJ2-1, with 11 nucleotides matching TRBD2. The CDR3 loop spans 16 amino acids. V trimming: 0 bases; J trimming: 8 bases; junction bases outside the gene matches: 6. Germline loops: CDR1 SEHNR, CDR2 FQNEAQ (reference sequence). CDR3 in amino acids: CASSLAVLAGVDEQFF. In nucleotides, the CDR3 is TGTGCCAGCAGCTTAGCCGTACTAGCGGGAGTTGATGAGCAGTTCTTC.

This clonotype was counted many times. The gene calls are TRBV7-9 and TRBJ2-1; possible D gene TRBD1, 6 bases. Trimming shortened V by 3 bases and J by 6 bases, and 12 bases separated the two germline ends. CDR3 length: 14 residues. The germline gives CDR1 SEHNR, CDR2 FQNEAQ (reference sequence). The CDR3 sequence is CASSLTGLGNEQFF. As DNA, the CDR3 is TGTGCCAGCAGCTTGACAGGCCTCGGCAATGAGCAGTTCTTC.

This clonotype was recorded many times. V is TRBV5-1 and J is TRBJ2-7, with 9 bases aligning to TRBD1. J lost 3 bases, V lost 4 bases, and 5 bases had no gene match. Germline CDR1 and CDR2: SGHRS and YFSETQ. CDR3 length: 14 amino acids. The CDR3: CASSRTGVNYEQYF. The CDR3 DNA sequence: TGCGCCAGCAGCCGGACAGGGGTAAACTACGAGCAGTACTTC. The full variable domain, completed using reference TRBV5-1 and TRBJ2-7, is KAGVTQTPRYLIKTRGQQVTLSCSPISGHRSVSWYQQTPGQGLQFLFEYFSETQRNKGNFPGRFSGRQFSNSRSEMNVSTLELGDSALYLCASSRTGVNYEQYFGPGTRLTVT.

The V gene is TRBV20-1, the J gene TRBJ1-1, with D unclear. CDR3 size: 13 residues. Per germline, CDR1 DFQATT and CDR2 SNEGSKA (reference sequence). The ends were cut back, 3 bases at V and 2 bases at J, with 10 bases in the middle. The CDR3 sequence is CSAREALNTEAFF. The CDR3 DNA follows: TGCAGTGCTAGGGAGGCTCTAAACACTGAAGCTTTCTTT.

This clonotype was seen more than once but under ten times. This sequence joins TRBV20-1 and TRBJ2-3; tentative D call: TRBD1 (5 bases). V gave up 3 bases and J gave up 2 bases, with 9 bases separating them. This CDR3 comprises 13 residues. Germline V gives CDR1 DFQATT, CDR2 SNEGSKA (reference sequence). CDR3: CSASRQPTDTQYF. CDR3 nucleotide sequence: TGCAGTGCTAGTAGACAGCCCACAGATACGCAGTATTTT.

This clonotype has at least ten counts. This rearrangement joins TRBV19 to TRBJ1-5, with TRBD1 matching 9 bases. Unmatched junction bases numbered 4, after V lost 9 bases and J lost 4 bases. The CDR3 is 13 residues long. Germline V lookup: CDR1 LNHDA, CDR2 SQIVND (reference sequence). The CDR3 here is CASRDRDNQPQHF. DNA for the CDR3: TGTGCCAGCCGGGACAGGGATAATCAGCCCCAGCATTTT.

This clonotype was detected a few times. This chain links TRBV5-6 with TRBJ2-3, with D maybe TRBD2 (5 bases). The germline CDR1 and CDR2 sequences are SGHDT and YYEEEE. V lost 4 bases to trimming and J lost 5 bases, with 29 bases between them. The CDR3 spans 19 residues. CDR3 region: CASSVLSLASPIARDTQYF. The CDR3, as DNA: TGTGCCAGCAGCGTGCTTAGTCTGGCTAGCCCAATAGCAAGAGATACGCAGTATTTT. Based on the CDR3 plus reference TRBV5-6 and TRBJ2-3, the full variable domain is DAGVTQSPTHLIKTRGQQVTLRCSPKSGHDTVSWYQQALGQGPQFIFQYYEEEERQRGNFPDRFSGHQFPNYSSELNVNALLLGDSALYLCASSVLSLASPIARDTQYFGPGTRLTVL.

This clonotype was detected ten times or more. This chain joins TRBV20-1 and TRBJ1-5, with D possibly TRBD1 on 5 matching bases. CDR3 size: 18 residues. V dropped 0 bases and J dropped 4 bases, with 22 bases sitting between them. Germline CDR1 reads DFQATT; CDR2 reads SNEGSKA (reference sequence). The CDR3 region is CSAREAPGEGVGNQPQHF. The CDR3 DNA reads as TGCAGTGCTAGAGAGGCCCCCGGGGAAGGGGTGGGAAATCAGCCCCAGCATTTT.

This clonotype was counted many times. The rearrangement joins TRBV29-1 to TRBJ2-3; 7 bases are a match to TRBD2. V lost 7 bases to trimming and J lost 5 bases; unmatched junction nucleotides: 15. The CDR3 totals 15 residues. The V gene's germline CDR1 is SQVTM and CDR2 ANQGSEA. The CDR3 protein is CSASSYGRREDTQYF. The CDR3 DNA is TGCAGCGCCTCTAGCTACGGGAGGAGAGAAGATACGCAGTATTTT.

This clonotype was detected ten times or more. The chain has TRBV7-2 and TRBJ1-5; D remains unclear. From germline, CDR1 is SGHTA and CDR2 FQGNSA. The V and J ends lost 1 base and 5 bases respectively, with 9 bases between them. The CDR3 is 14 amino acids. In DNA form, the CDR3 reads TGTGCCAGCAGCTTAGGTCGCAATCATCAGCCCCAGCATTTT. Translation gives CASSLGRNHQPQHF.

This clonotype was found many times. The chain is built from TRBV7-2 and TRBJ2-2, with D possibly TRBD1 on 6 matching bases. The CDR3 sequence is 14 residues long. V dropped 3 bases and J dropped 4 bases, with 9 bases sitting between them. CDR1 and CDR2 (germline): SGHTA, FQGNSA. This CDR3 is CASSFNRVTGELFF. The CDR3, as DNA: TGTGCCAGCAGCTTCAACAGGGTCACCGGGGAGCTGTTTTTT.

The chain has TRBV19 and TRBJ2-7; 8 positions agree with TRBD1. Germline V gives CDR1 LNHDA, CDR2 SQIVND (reference sequence). V lost 3 bases to trimming and J lost 0 bases; unmatched junction nucleotides: 7. The CDR3 is 16 amino acids. CDR3 protein: CASSMGGQGSSYEQYF. CDR3 coding DNA: TGTGCCAGTAGTATGGGAGGACAGGGCAGCTCCTACGAGCAGTACTTC.